Below are 25 T cell receptor beta chains sequenced from a single sample in a study of shared clonotypes between healthy human individuals. TCRdb's copy holds only in-frame clones and misses some; the assay was immunoSEQ multiplex PCR. The profile shows around 1.9 million clones, 80% to 95% of them singletons. CD45RO-negative, CCR7-selected cells formed the naive CD8 fraction, which excluded terminally differentiated effector memory CD45RA+ cells. The sequenced material came from naive CD8+ T cells from PBMCs. The receptors originated from a man younger than 30 in good health. Some clones in this sample may be carry-over from other donors' samples.

This clone was seen only a few times. V is TRBV19 and J is TRBJ1-1; 8 bases fit TRBD1. Germline lookup yields CDR1 LNHDA and CDR2 SQIVND (reference sequence). Trimming removed 5 bases from V and 8 bases from J; junction bases left unmatched: 7. CDR3 length equals 13 residues. This chain's CDR3 is CASSETGQGEAFF. CDR3 DNA sequence: TGTGCCAGTAGTGAGACTGGACAGGGCGAAGCTTTCTTT.

The count of this clone is one. The chain links TRBV11-2 to TRBJ1-1; D is possibly TRBD1 (5 bases). Germline V lookup: CDR1 SGHAT, CDR2 FQNNGV. The V end lost 1 base, the J end lost 6 bases, and 21 bases lay between the germline ends. This CDR3 is built from 17 residues. The CDR3 spells CASSLARQQPQTSEAFF. CDR3 DNA: TGTGCCAGCAGCTTAGCGAGACAGCAACCCCAAACCTCTGAAGCTTTCTTT. Filled out from reference TRBV11-2 and TRBJ1-1, the complete variable domain reads EAGVAQSPRYKIIEKRQSVAFWCNPISGHATLYWYQQILGQGPKLLIQFQNNGVVDDSQLPKDRFSAERLKGVDSTLKIQPAKLEDSAVYLCASSLARQQPQTSEAFFGQGTRLTVV.

To note about this clone: The sample contains more than one DNA sequence encoding this CDR3. The gene calls are TRBV5-1 and TRBJ1-3, with D unclear. V shed 1 base and J shed 0 bases, with 2 bases lying between them. The CDR3 sequence is 13 residues long. Per germline, CDR1 SGHRS and CDR2 YFSETQ. CDR3 sequence reads: CASSLSSGNTIYF. The CDR3 coding sequence is TGCGCCAGCAGCTTGAGCTCTGGAAACACCATATATTTT.

This chain's CDR3 is CASSTGLNTEAFF. The CDR3 DNA follows: TGTGCCAGCAGCACGGGACTGAACACTGAAGCTTTCTTT. This rearrangement joins TRBV9 to TRBJ1-1, with TRBD1 as a possible D gene (5 bases). Trimming left V 4 bases short and J 0 bases short, with 7 bases between. Germline assignment: CDR1 SGDLS and CDR2 YYNGEE. The CDR3 is made up of 13 amino acids.

The chain couples TRBV4-2 to TRBJ2-1, with 7 nucleotides matching TRBD2. The ends lost 0 bases at V and 2 bases at J; junction bases unmatched: 13. This CDR3 is 19 amino acids long. The germline gives CDR1 LGHNA, CDR2 YNFKEQ. The CDR3 DNA is TGTGCCAGCAGCCAAGAGGGAGAGACTAGCCGTGAAGCCTACAATGAGCAGTTCTTC. Its protein is CASSQEGETSREAYNEQFF.

The rearrangement uses TRBV27 and TRBJ2-1, with 9 positions matching TRBD2. Looked up from germline, CDR1 is MNHEY and CDR2 is SMNVEV (reference sequence). The CDR3 is 18 amino acids. J gave up 4 bases and V 0 bases, and 10 bases lay outside the gene matches. CDR3 sequence (DNA): TGTGCCAGCAGTTTATCGATTGGCCCCGCGGGGGGGTACAATGAGCAGTTCTTC. This encodes CASSLSIGPAGGYNEQFF.

The rearrangement uses TRBV6-5 and TRBJ2-7; TRBD1 agrees at 7 bases. CDR3 length: 15 amino acids. V trimming: 4 bases; J trimming: 2 bases; junction bases outside the gene matches: 8. Germline CDR1 MNHEY, CDR2 SVGAGI. The CDR3 loop is CASSSPRDRAYEQYF. The DNA of the CDR3 is TGTGCCAGCAGTTCCCCTCGGGACAGAGCCTACGAGCAGTACTTC.

The DNA for the CDR3 is TGTGCCAGCAGCTTAGAGGGTTCCGCGACTCCCACTAGGGGTACGCAGTATTTT. Protein product: CASSLEGSATPTRGTQYF. The chain couples TRBV13 to TRBJ2-3, with D possibly called TRBD1 or TRBD2 (5 bases each). Per germline, CDR1 PRHDT and CDR2 FYEKMQ (reference sequence). This CDR3 has 18 amino acids. V shed 1 base and J shed 8 bases, with 25 bases lying between them. The complete variable domain, with remaining parts taken from reference TRBV13 and TRBJ2-3, reads AAGVIQSPRHLIKEKRETATLKCYPIPRHDTVYWYQQGPGQDPQFLISFYEKMQSDKGSIPDRFSAQQFSDYHSELNMSSLELGDSALYFCASSLEGSATPTRGTQYFGPGTRLTVL.

A single count supports this clone. The chain employs TRBV7-9 and TRBJ2-7, with D tentatively TRBD1 (6 bases). This CDR3 region has 14 residues. Germline lookup yields CDR1 SEHNR and CDR2 FQNEAQ (reference sequence). V dropped 3 bases and J dropped 2 bases, with 11 bases sitting between them. The CDR3 is CASSLGTNTYEQYF. CDR3 DNA: TGTGCCAGCAGCTTGGGGACAAATACCTACGAGCAGTACTTC.

The chain uses TRBV28 and TRBJ2-5; 8 positions agree with TRBD2. With V trimmed by 2 bases and J by 4 bases, 9 bases remained unmatched. This CDR3 has 16 amino acids. Germline CDR1 reads MDHEN; CDR2 reads SYDVKM. The CDR3 DNA is TGTGCCAGCAGTTTAGCCCTAGCGGCGGGAGGAGAGACCCAGTACTTC. Translated, it gives CASSLALAAGGETQYF.

The chain employs TRBV5-4 and TRBJ2-1; 10 bases are a match to TRBD2. The CDR3 sequence is 15 residues long. The trim removed 2 bases at V and 1 base at J, leaving 0 bases unmatched. Germline values: CDR1 SGHNT, CDR2 YYREEE (reference sequence). The CDR3 spells CASSLLAGSYNEQFF. Written as DNA, the CDR3 is TGTGCCAGCAGCTTACTAGCGGGATCCTACAATGAGCAGTTCTTC.

This sequence joins TRBV7-9 and TRBJ2-7; 10 positions match TRBD2. This CDR3 is 17 amino acids long. CDR1 and CDR2 (germline): SEHNR, FQNEAQ (reference sequence). V lost 1 base and J lost 2; bases outside the gene matches: 8. The CDR3 reads CASSLVVISGGTYEQYF. DNA of the CDR3: TGTGCCAGCAGCTTAGTAGTAATTAGCGGGGGGACCTACGAGCAGTACTTC. Supplemented by reference TRBV7-9 and TRBJ2-7, the full variable domain reads DTGVSQNPRHKITKRGQNVTFRCDPISEHNRLYWYRQTLGQGPEFLTYFQNEAQLEKSRLLSDRFSAERPKGSFSTLEIQRTEQGDSAMYLCASSLVVISGGTYEQYFGPGTRLTVT.

This chain links TRBV4-1 with TRBJ1-4; the D is unclear. The CDR3 sequence is 14 residues long. V was cut by 2 bases and J by 10 bases, with 14 bases left in between. Germline values: CDR1 MGHRA, CDR2 YSYEKL. CDR3 sequence: CASSQYIEGIKLFF. CDR3 sequence (DNA): TGCGCCAGCAGCCAATATATAGAAGGGATAAAACTGTTTTTT.

J is TRBJ2-3 and V is TRBV5-8, with D unresolved. The germline gives CDR1 SGHTS, CDR2 YDEGEE. The CDR3 sequence is 16 residues long. The V and J ends lost 0 bases and 2 bases respectively, with 13 bases between them. The CDR3 region has the DNA TGTGCCAGCAGCTTGGAGGCGGCTAGTCCCACAGATACGCAGTATTTT. The encoded protein is CASSLEAASPTDTQYF.

The chain employs TRBV7-9 and TRBJ2-1; TRBD1 matches 9 bases. Germline CDR1 and CDR2: SEHNR and FQNEAQ (reference sequence). The CDR3 totals 17 residues. Unmatched junction bases numbered 19, after V lost 6 bases and J lost 10 bases. DNA of the CDR3: TGTGCCAGCAGAACCGACCCGGGGACAGGGCCCGCCCGGGAGCAGTTCTTC. Its translation is CASRTDPGTGPAREQFF.

The J gene is TRBJ2-1, the V gene TRBV29-1; tentatively, D is TRBD1 (6 bases). This CDR3 comprises 15 residues. Germline CDR1 reads SQVTM; CDR2 reads ANQGSEA. Trimming removed 5 bases at V and 0 bases at J, with 14 bases between. CDR3 nucleotide sequence: TGCAGCGTTCTAGTGGACAGTACCTCCTACAATGAGCAGTTCTTC. It codes for CSVLVDSTSYNEQFF.

The chain combines TRBV28 with TRBJ2-5, with 9 bases lining up with TRBD2. This CDR3 is 14 amino acids long. Germline lookup yields CDR1 MDHEN and CDR2 SYDVKM. Trimming at V came to 5 bases and at J to 5 bases, leaving 6 bases not matched to a gene. This CDR3 reads CASSPAGLAETQYF. The CDR3, as DNA: TGTGCCAGCAGTCCGGCTGGACTAGCGGAGACCCAGTACTTC.

This CDR3 is CSVGRDQTGRGPYEQYF. The CDR3, as DNA: TGCAGCGTTGGCCGCGACCAAACAGGGCGTGGGCCCTACGAGCAGTACTTC. The chain joins TRBV29-1 to TRBJ2-7; tentatively, D is TRBD1 (6 bases). With 4 bases removed from V and 2 bases from J, the gap between germline ends came to 24 bases. Germline values: CDR1 SQVTM, CDR2 ANQGSEA. This CDR3 has 17 residues.

This clone appeared once. This chain uses TRBV2 with TRBJ1-1, with a weak D call TRBD1 (6 bases). Trimming stripped 3 bases from V and 8 bases from J, with 13 bases between. The CDR3 is made up of 13 amino acids. Germline CDR1 and CDR2: SNHLY and FYNNEI. The CDR3 loop reads CASSDIRGTEAFF. DNA for the CDR3: TGTGCCAGCAGTGATATCAGGGGAACCGAAGCTTTCTTT.

The gene calls are TRBV5-6 and TRBJ1-5, with 9 bases fitting TRBD1. The CDR3 length is 16 residues. V trimming: 2 bases; J trimming: 7 bases; junction bases outside the gene matches: 10. CDR1 and CDR2 (germline): SGHDT, YYEEEE. Here the CDR3 reads CASSFWAGQGLQPQHF. The CDR3 DNA is TGTGCCAGCAGCTTTTGGGCGGGACAGGGTTTGCAGCCCCAGCATTTT. Using reference TRBV5-6 and TRBJ1-5 for the parts outside the CDR3, the full variable domain is DAGVTQSPTHLIKTRGQQVTLRCSPKSGHDTVSWYQQALGQGPQFIFQYYEEEERQRGNFPDRFSGHQFPNYSSELNVNALLLGDSALYLCASSFWAGQGLQPQHFGDGTRLSIL.

The genes are TRBV28 and TRBJ1-3, with TRBD1 matching over 7 bases. Germline CDR1 MDHEN, CDR2 SYDVKM. The V segment lost 6 bases and the J segment 1 base; nucleotides outside the gene matches: 3. The CDR3 length is 14 residues. The CDR3 nucleotides read TGTGCCAGCAGGCCACAGGGGTCTGGAAACACCATATATTTT. This codes for CASRPQGSGNTIYF.

V and J are TRBV6-1 and TRBJ2-1; weak D call: TRBD1 (5 bases). Germline CDR1 reads MNHNS; CDR2 reads SASEGT. The CDR3 totals 13 residues. Trimming shortened V by 6 bases and J by 3 bases, and 9 bases separated the two germline ends. Written as DNA, the CDR3 is TGTGCCAGCAGGGAGACAGACTACAATGAGCAGTTCTTC. Its translation: CASRETDYNEQFF.

The chain has TRBV27 and TRBJ2-7; 10 bases are a match to TRBD1. Germline V gene sequence: CDR1 MNHEY, CDR2 SMNVEV (reference sequence). The CDR3 is made up of 15 amino acids. V shed 5 bases, J shed 3 bases, and the junction held 7 bases outside the gene matches. The CDR3 nucleotides read TGTGCCAGCAGTCGAGGGACAGGGGCCGTCTACGAGCAGTACTTC. This encodes CASSRGTGAVYEQYF.

This chain connects TRBV14 to TRBJ2-1; D gene uncertain. V lost 5 bases and J 1 base, leaving 9 bases between the germline ends. The CDR3 runs 14 residues. Germline V lookup: CDR1 SGHDN, CDR2 FVKESK. The CDR3 region is CASSSRFSYNEQFF. The CDR3 DNA reads as TGTGCCAGCAGCTCGCGCTTTTCCTACAATGAGCAGTTCTTC.

The chain has TRBV2 and TRBJ2-7, with D possibly being TRBD2 (6 bases). CDR1 and CDR2 from the germline V gene are SNHLY and FYNNEI. The CDR3 is 17 residues long. V lost 6 bases and J 0 bases, leaving 21 bases between the germline ends. CDR3 DNA sequence: TGTGCCAGCAGGGATATATTAGCGGAGGAAATCTCCTACGAGCAGTACTTC. Translated, it gives CASRDILAEEISYEQYF.